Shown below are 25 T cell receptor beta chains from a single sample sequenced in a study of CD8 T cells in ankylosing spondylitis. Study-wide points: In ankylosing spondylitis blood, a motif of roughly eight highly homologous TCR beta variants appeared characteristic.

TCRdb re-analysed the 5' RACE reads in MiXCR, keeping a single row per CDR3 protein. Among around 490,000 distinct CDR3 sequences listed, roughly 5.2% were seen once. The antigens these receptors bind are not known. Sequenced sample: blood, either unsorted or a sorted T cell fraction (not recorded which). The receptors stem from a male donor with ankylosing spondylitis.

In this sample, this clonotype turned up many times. This chain's CDR3 is CASSPGLAGAFYEQYF. CDR3 DNA: TGTGCCAGCAGCCCGGGACTAGCGGGAGCATTCTACGAGCAGTACTTC. This rearrangement joins TRBV7-2 to TRBJ2-7, with TRBD2 identical over 14 bases. The V segment lost 5 bases and the J segment 3 bases; nucleotides outside the gene matches: 6. Germline CDR1 reads SGHTA; CDR2 reads FQGNSA. This CDR3 has 16 amino acids.

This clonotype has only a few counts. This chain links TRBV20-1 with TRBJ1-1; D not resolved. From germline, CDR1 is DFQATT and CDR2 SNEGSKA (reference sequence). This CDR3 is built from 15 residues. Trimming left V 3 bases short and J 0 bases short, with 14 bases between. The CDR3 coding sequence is TGCAGTGCTAGGATCCCCTCAGGTTTGAACACTGAAGCTTTCTTT. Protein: CSARIPSGLNTEAFF.

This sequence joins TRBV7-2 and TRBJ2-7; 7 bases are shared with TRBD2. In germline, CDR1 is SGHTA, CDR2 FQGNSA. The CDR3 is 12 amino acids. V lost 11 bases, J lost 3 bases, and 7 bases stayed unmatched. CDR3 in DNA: TGTGCCGGGGGGGTGGCAGGCTACGAGCAGTACTTC. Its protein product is CAGGVAGYEQYF.

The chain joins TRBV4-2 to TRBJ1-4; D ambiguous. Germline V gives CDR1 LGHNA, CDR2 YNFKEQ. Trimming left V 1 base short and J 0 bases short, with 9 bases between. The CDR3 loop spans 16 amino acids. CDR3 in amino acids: CASSQGHGSTNEKLFF. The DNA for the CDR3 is TGTGCCAGCAGCCAAGGTCACGGATCAACTAATGAAAAACTGTTTTTT.

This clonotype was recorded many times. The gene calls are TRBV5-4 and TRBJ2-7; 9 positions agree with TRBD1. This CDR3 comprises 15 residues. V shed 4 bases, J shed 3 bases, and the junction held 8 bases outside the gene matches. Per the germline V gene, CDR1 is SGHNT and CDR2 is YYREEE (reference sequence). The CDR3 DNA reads TGTGCCAGCAGCCCGGGCGGGACAGGGTTCTACGAGCAGTACTTC. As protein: CASSPGGTGFYEQYF.

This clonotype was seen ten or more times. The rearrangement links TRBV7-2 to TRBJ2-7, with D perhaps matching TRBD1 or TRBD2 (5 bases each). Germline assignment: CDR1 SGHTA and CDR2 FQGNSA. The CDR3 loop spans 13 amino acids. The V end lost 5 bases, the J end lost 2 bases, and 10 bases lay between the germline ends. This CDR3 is CASSRRDPYEQYF. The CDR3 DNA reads TGTGCCAGCAGCCGCCGGGACCCCTACGAGCAGTACTTC. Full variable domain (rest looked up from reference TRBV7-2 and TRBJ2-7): GAGVSQSPSNKVTEKGKDVELRCDPISGHTALYWYRQSLGQGLEFLIYFQGNSAPDKSGLPSDRFSAERTGGSVSTLTIQRTQQEDSAVYLCASSRRDPYEQYFGPGTRLTVT.

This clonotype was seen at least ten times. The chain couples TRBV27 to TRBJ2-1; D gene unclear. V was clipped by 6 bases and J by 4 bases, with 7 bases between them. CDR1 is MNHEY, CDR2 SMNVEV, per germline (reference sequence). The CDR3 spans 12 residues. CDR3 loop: CASSDIYNEQFF. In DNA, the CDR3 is TGTGCCAGCAGCGACATTTACAATGAGCAGTTCTTC.

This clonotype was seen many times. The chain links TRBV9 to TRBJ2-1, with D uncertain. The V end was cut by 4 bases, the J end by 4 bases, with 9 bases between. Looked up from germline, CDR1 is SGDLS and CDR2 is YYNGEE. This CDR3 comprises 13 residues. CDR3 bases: TGTGCCAGCAGCCCTGCCTCTTACAATGAGCAGTTCTTC. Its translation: CASSPASYNEQFF.

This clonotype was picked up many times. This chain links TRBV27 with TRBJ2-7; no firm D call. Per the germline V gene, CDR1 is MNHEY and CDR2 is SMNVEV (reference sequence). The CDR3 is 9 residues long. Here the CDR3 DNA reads TGTCGGGCCCGTTACGAGCAGTACTTC. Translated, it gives CRARYEQYF.

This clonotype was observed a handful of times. This CDR3 is CASSWAPGQKETQYF. The CDR3 DNA is TGTGCCAGCAGCTGGGCTCCGGGACAAAAAGAGACCCAGTACTTC. The chain joins TRBV7-9 to TRBJ2-5; TRBD1 is a possible D gene (6 bases). Trimming removed 4 bases at V and 3 bases at J, with 15 bases between. Germline-derived CDR1 and CDR2 are SEHNR and FQNEAQ (reference sequence). This CDR3 has 15 residues.

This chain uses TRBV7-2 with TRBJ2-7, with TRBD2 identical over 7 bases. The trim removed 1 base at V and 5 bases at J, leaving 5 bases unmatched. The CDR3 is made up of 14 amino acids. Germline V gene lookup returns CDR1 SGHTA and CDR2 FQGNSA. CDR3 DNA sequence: TGTGCCAGCAGCTTAGGCTGGGGAGGGGACGAGCAGTACTTC. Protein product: CASSLGWGGDEQYF.

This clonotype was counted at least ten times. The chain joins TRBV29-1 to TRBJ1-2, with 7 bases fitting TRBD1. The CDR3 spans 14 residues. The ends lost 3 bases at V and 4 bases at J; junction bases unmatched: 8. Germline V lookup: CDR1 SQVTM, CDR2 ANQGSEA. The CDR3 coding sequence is TGCAGCGTTGATAGGGTTGACAGGGCCTATGGCTACACCTTC. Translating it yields CSVDRVDRAYGYTF.

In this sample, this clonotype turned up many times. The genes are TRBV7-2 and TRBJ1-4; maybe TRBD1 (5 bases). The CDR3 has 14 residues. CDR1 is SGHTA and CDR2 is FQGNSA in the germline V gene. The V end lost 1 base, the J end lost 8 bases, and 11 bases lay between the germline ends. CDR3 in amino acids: CASSLVWGEEKLFF. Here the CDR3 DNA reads TGTGCCAGCAGCTTAGTCTGGGGGGAAGAAAAACTGTTTTTT.

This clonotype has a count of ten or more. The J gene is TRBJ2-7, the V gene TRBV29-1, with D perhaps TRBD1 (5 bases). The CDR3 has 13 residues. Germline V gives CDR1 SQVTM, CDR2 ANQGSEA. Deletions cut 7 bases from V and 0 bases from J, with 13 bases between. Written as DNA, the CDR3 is TGCAGCGCCAGGGTCTTCGGCTCCTACGAGCAGTACTTC. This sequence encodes CSARVFGSYEQYF.

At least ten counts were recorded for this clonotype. The CDR3 loop reads CASSSTQGGRYTF. The DNA for the CDR3 is TGCGCCAGCAGCTCCACACAGGGGGGTCGCTACACCTTC. The V and J genes are TRBV5-1 and TRBJ1-2; 8 bases are a match to TRBD1. The CDR3 has 13 residues. Trimming took 3 bases from V and 9 from J; bases not matched to a gene: 7. From germline, CDR1 is SGHRS and CDR2 YFSETQ.

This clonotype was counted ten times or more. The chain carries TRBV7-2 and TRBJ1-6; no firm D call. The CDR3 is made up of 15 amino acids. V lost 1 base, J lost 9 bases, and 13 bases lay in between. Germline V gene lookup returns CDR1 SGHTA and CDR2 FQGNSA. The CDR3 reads CASSLVWSKSSPLHF. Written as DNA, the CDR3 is TGTGCCAGCAGCTTAGTGTGGTCAAAAAGTTCACCCCTCCACTTT.

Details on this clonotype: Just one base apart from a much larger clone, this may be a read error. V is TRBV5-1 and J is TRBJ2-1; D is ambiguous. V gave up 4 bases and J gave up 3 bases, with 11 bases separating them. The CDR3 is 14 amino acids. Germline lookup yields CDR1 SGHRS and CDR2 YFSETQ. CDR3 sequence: CASSTEFFYNEQFF. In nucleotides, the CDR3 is TGCGCCAGCAGCACAGAATTCTTCTACAATGAGCAGTTCTTC.

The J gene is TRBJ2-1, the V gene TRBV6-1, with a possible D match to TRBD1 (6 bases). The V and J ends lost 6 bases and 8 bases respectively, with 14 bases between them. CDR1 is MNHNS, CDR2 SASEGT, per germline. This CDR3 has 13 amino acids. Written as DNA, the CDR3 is TGTGCCAGCAGGCCTACAGGGCTCGATGAGCAGTTCTTC. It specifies CASRPTGLDEQFF.

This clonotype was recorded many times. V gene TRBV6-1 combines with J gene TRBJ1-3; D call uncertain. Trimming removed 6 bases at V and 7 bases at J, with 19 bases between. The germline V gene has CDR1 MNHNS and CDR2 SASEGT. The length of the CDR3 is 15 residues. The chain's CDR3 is CASSPGRQAWNTIYF. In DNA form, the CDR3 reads TGTGCCAGCAGCCCAGGACGGCAGGCCTGGAACACCATATATTTT.

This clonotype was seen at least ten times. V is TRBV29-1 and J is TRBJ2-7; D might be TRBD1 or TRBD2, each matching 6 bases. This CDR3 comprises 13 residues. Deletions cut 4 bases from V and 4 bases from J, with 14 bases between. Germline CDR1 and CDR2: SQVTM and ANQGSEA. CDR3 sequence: CSVVGGISYEQYF. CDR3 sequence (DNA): TGCAGCGTTGTAGGGGGGATTTCTTACGAGCAGTACTTC.

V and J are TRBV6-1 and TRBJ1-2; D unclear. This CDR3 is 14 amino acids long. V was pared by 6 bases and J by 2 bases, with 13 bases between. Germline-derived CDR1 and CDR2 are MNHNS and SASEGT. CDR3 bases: TGTGCCAGCAGCGAAATCGACCGAAACTATGGCTACACCTTC. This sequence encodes CASSEIDRNYGYTF.

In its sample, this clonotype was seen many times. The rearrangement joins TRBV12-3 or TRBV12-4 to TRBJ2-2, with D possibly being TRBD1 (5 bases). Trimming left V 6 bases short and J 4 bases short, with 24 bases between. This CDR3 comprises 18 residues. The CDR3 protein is CASRSLVRAGWSTGELFF. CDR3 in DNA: TGTGCCAGCAGATCTCTAGTTAGGGCAGGGTGGTCCACCGGGGAGCTGTTTTTT.

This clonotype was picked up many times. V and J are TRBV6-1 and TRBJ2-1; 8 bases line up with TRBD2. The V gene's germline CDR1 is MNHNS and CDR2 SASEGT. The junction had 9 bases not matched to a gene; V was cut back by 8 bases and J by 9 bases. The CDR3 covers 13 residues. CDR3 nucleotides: TGTGCCAGCGGTACAGCGGGAGTCCCTGAGCAGTTCTTC. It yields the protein CASGTAGVPEQFF.

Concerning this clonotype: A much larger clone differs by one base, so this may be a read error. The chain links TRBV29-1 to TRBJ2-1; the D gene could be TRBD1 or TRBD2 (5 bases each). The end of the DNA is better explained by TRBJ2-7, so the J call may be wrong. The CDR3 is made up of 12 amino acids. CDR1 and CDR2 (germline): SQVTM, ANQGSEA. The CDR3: CSVQDQGVMQYF. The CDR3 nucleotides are TGCAGCGTTCAGGACCAGGGAGTGATGCAGTACTTC.

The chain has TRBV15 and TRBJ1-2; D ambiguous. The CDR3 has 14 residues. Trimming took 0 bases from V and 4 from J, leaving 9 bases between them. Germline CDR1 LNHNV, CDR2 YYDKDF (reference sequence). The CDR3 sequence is CATSREFDGYGYTF. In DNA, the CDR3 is TGTGCCACCAGCAGAGAATTCGACGGCTATGGCTACACCTTC.